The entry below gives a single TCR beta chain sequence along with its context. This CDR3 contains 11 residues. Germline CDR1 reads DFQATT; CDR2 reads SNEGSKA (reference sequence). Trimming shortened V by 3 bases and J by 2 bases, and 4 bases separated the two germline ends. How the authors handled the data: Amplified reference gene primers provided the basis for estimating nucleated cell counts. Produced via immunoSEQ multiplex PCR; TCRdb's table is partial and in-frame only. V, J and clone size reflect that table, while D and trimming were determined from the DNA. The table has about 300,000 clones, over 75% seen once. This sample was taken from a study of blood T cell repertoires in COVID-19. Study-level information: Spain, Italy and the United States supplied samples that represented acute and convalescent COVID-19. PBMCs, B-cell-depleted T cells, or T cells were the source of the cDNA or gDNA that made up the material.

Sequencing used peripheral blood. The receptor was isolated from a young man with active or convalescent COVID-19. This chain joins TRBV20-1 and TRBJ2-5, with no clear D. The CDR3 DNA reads TGCAGTGCTAGCAGGCAAGAGACCCAGTACTTC. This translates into CSASRQETQYF.